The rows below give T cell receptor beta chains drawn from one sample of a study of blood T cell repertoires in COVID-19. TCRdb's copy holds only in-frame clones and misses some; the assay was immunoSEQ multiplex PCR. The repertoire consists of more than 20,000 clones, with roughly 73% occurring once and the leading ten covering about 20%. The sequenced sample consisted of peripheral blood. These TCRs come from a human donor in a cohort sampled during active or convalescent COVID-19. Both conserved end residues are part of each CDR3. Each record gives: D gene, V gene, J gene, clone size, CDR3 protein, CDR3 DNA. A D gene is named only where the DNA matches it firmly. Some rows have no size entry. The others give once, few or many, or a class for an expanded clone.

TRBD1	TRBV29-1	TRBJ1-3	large	CSVKGQGKGNTIYF	TGCAGCGTCAAGGGACAGGGGAAAGGAAACACCATATATTTT
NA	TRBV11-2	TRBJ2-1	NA	CASSLTSLIEQFF	TGTGCCAGCAGCTTAACTTCTCTCATTGAGCAGTTCTTC
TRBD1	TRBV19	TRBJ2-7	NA	CASSPRGQGGSYEQYF	TGTGCCAGTAGTCCGAGAGGACAGGGTGGCTCCTACGAGCAGTACTTC
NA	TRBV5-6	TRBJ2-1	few	CASTIMMGAWLGNEQFF	TGTGCCAGCACCATAATGATGGGGGCTTGGCTGGGGAATGAGCAGTTCTTC
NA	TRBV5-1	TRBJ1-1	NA	CASSLDQGWATEAFF	TGCGCCAGCAGCTTGGACCAGGGATGGGCCACTGAAGCTTTCTTT
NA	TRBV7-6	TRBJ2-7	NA	CASSLGTDGYEQYF	TGTGCCAGCAGCTTAGGGACAGACGGATACGAGCAGTACTTC
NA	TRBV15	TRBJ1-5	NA	CATSREVQVNQPQHF	TGTGCCACCAGCAGAGAGGTACAGGTGAATCAGCCCCAGCATTTT
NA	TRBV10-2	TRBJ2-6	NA	CASSDQGPGANVLTF	TGCGCCAGCAGTGATCAGGGCCCTGGGGCCAACGTCCTGACTTTC
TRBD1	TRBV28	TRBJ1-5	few	CASRGGTGYNQPQHF	TGTGCCAGCAGGGGGGGGACAGGGTACAATCAGCCCCAGCATTTT
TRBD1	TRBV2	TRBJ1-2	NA	CASSGQGSYGYTF	TGTGCCAGCAGTGGACAGGGGTCCTATGGCTACACCTTC
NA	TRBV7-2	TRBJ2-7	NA	CASSSSQTTYEQYF	TGTGCCAGCAGCTCGAGCCAGACTACATACGAGCAGTACTTC
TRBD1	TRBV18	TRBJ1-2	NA	CASSPGQDYGYTF	TGTGCCAGCTCCCCGGGACAGGACTATGGCTACACCTTC
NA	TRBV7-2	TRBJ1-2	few	CASQRSQQDYGYTF	TGTGCCAGCCAGAGGTCGCAGCAAGACTATGGCTACACCTTC
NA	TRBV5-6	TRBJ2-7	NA	CASRARTHRPEQYF	TGTGCCAGCAGAGCCAGGACACACCGCCCCGAGCAGTACTTC
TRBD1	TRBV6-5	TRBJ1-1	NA	CASRPDRGGSTEAFF	TGTGCCAGCAGGCCGGACAGGGGGGGTTCCACTGAAGCTTTCTTT
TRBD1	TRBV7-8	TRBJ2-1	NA	CASSSPGTGSQQFF	TGTGCCAGCAGCTCGCCCGGGACAGGGAGTCAGCAGTTCTTC
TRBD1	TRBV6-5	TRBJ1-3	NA	CASDPTGGGGNTIYF	TGTGCCAGTGACCCGACAGGGGGCGGTGGAAACACCATATATTTT
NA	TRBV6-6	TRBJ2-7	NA	CATLGGGPGAEQYF	TGTGCCACCCTGGGGGGGGGCCCAGGAGCCGAGCAGTACTTC
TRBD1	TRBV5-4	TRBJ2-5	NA	CASSSTGTGVDETQYF	TGTGCCAGCAGTTCCACCGGGACAGGGGTGGATGAGACCCAGTACTTC
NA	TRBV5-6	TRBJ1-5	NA	CASSLLRGTSQPQHF	TGTGCCAGCAGCTTGCTCAGGGGTACGAGTCAGCCCCAGCATTTT
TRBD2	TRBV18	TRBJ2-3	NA	CASSPPQRGVEDTQYF	TGTGCCAGCTCACCACCCCAGCGGGGGGTAGAAGATACGCAGTATTTT
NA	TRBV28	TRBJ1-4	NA	CASSLLSFATNEKLFF	TGTGCCAGCAGTTTACTGTCGTTTGCAACTAATGAAAAACTGTTTTTT
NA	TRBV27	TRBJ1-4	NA	CASSPDVWGEKLFF	TGTGCCAGCAGTCCAGATGTGTGGGGCGAAAAACTGTTTTTT
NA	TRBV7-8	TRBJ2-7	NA	CASSQTRFGGSEQYF	TGTGCCAGCAGCCAAACCCGGTTTGGGGGGAGCGAGCAGTACTTC
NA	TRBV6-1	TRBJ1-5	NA	CASSEQGPDQPQHF	TGTGCCAGCAGTGAACAGGGGCCCGATCAGCCCCAGCATTTT
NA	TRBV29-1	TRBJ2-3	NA	CSVTGWESTDTQYF	TGCAGCGTTACGGGGTGGGAAAGCACAGATACGCAGTATTTT
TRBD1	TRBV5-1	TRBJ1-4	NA	CASSPGGPNEKLFF	TGCGCCAGCAGCCCAGGGGGCCCCAATGAAAAACTGTTTTTT
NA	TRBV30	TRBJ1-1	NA	CAWTGGRSEAFF	TGTGCCTGGACCGGGGGAAGGAGTGAGGCTTTCTTT
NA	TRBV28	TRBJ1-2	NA	CASSSRGVSGYTF	TGTGCCAGCAGTTCCCGAGGAGTGAGTGGCTACACCTTC
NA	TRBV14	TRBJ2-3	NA	CASSQEGQGSTDTQYF	TGTGCCAGCAGCCAAGAAGGGCAGGGCAGCACAGATACGCAGTATTTT
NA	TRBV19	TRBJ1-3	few	CASSRSNSGNTIYF	TGTGCCAGTAGCAGGTCTAACTCTGGAAACACCATATATTTT
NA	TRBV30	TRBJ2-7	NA	CAWSVSLTPSVLYEQYF	TGTGCCTGGAGTGTAAGCCTCACCCCAAGTGTCCTCTACGAGCAGTACTTC
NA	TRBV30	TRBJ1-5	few	CAWSLGGSSNQPQHF	TGTGCCTGGAGCCTGGGGGGGTCAAGCAATCAGCCCCAGCATTTT
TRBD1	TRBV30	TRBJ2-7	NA	CAWTNERTGGLYEQYF	TGTGCCTGGACCAACGAGAGGACAGGGGGCTTGTACGAGCAGTACTTC
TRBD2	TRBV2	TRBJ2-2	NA	CASSEWREGTGELFF	TGTGCCAGCAGTGAATGGCGGGAGGGTACCGGGGAGCTGTTTTTT
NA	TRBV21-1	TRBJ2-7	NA	CASSNRSGTTYEQYF	TGTGCCAGCAGCAATCGTAGCGGGACCACCTACGAGCAGTACTTC
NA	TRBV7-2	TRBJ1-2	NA	CASSGRTAGWYGYTF	TGTGCCAGCAGCGGTAGGACAGCCGGGTGGTATGGCTACACCTTC
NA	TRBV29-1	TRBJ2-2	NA	CSVVETAGELFF	TGCAGCGTTGTGGAGACGGCCGGGGAGCTGTTTTTT
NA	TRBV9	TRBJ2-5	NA	CASSVAGREETQYF	TGTGCCAGCAGCGTAGCTGGGCGAGAAGAGACCCAGTACTTC
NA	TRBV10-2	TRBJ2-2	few	CASSVYTGELFF	TGCGCCAGCAGCGTTTACACCGGGGAGCTGTTTTTT
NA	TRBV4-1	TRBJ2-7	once	CASSQKGPEGASSGLNYEQYF	TGCGCCAGCAGCCAAAAGGGCCCCGAGGGTGCGAGTAGCGGACTCAACTACGAGCAGTACTTC
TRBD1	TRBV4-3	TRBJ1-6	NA	CASSRETRQGGSPLHF	TGCGCCAGCAGCCGAGAAACCCGACAGGGAGGTTCACCCCTCCACTTT
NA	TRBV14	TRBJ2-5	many	CASSQVDVRGTQYF	TGTGCCAGCAGCCAAGTGGACGTTCGGGGGACCCAGTACTTC
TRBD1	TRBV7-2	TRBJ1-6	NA	CASNLRTGGAGQNSPLHF	TGTGCCAGCAACTTAAGAACAGGGGGCGCAGGACAAAATTCACCCCTCCACTTT